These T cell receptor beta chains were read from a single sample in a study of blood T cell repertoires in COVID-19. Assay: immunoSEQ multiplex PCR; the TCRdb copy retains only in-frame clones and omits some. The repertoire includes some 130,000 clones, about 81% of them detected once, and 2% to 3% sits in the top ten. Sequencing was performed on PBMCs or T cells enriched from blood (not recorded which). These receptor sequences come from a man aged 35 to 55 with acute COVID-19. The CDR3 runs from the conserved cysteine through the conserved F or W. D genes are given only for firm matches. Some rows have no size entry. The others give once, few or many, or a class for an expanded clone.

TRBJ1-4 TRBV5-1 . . CASSPVGGHEKLFF TGCGCCAGCAGCCCGGTAGGCGGCCATGAAAAACTGTTTTTT
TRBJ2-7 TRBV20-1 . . CSASLAILYEQYF TGCAGTGCTAGTCTAGCAATTCTCTACGAGCAGTACTTC
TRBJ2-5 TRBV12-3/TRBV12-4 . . CASRRRGGETQYF TGTGCCAGCAGACGAAGGGGAGGAGAGACCCAGTACTTC
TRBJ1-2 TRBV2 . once CASSEYQYGYTF TGTGCCAGCAGTGAATACCAGTACGGCTACACCTTC
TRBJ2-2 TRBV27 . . CASSLQGSAGELFF TGTGCCAGCAGTCTACAGGGTTCGGCCGGGGAGCTGTTTTTT
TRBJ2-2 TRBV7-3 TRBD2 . CASSLSSGMERTGELFF TGTGCCAGCAGCTTATCTAGCGGGATGGAAAGGACCGGGGAGCTGTTTTTT
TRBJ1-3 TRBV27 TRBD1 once CASSLQGLGGNTIYF TGTGCCAGCAGCCTACAGGGGTTAGGCGGAAACACCATATATTTT
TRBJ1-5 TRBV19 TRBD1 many CASNDRGSNQPQHF TGTGCCAGTAACGACAGGGGATCCAATCAGCCCCAGCATTTT
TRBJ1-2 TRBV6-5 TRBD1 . CASRPGGSDYGYTF TGTGCCAGCAGGCCAGGGGGATCGGATTATGGCTACACCTTC
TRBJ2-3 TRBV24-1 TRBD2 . CATSDTSGSTDTQYF TGTGCCACCAGTGATACTAGCGGGAGCACAGATACGCAGTATTTT
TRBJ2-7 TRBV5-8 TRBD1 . CASSWDRGYEQYF TGTGCCAGCAGCTGGGACAGGGGCTACGAGCAGTACTTC
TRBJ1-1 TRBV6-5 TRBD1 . CASSNETGETEAFF TGTGCCAGCAGTAATGAGACAGGGGAGACTGAAGCTTTCTTT
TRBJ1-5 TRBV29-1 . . CSVQAGNQPQHF TGCAGCGTTCAGGCAGGTAACCAGCCCCAGCATTTT
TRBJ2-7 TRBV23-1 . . CASTRTARGYEQYF TGCGCCAGCACCCGGACAGCTCGGGGCTACGAGCAGTACTTC
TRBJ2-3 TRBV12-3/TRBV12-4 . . CASSLDRDTQYF TGTGCCAGCAGCCTTGACAGGGATACGCAGTATTTT
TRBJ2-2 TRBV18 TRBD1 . CATKPGTEPTGELFF TGTGCCACCAAGCCCGGGACAGAACCTACCGGGGAGCTGTTTTTT
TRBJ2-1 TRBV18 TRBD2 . CASSRNSGGDSYNEQFF TGTGCCAGCTCACGAAACAGCGGGGGGGATTCCTACAATGAGCAGTTCTTC
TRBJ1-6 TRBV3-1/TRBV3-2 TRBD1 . CASSPGTGQSPLHF TGTGCCAGCAGCCCCGGGACAGGTCAATCACCCCTCCACTTT
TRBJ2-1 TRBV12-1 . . CASSPDRVSYNEQFF TGTGCCAGCAGCCCTGACAGGGTATCCTACAATGAGCAGTTCTTC
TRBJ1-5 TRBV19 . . CASSIVWQTYSNQPQHF TGTGCCAGTAGTATAGTTTGGCAGACTTATAGCAATCAGCCCCAGCATTTT
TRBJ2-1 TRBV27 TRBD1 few CASTLQGAGRNEQFF TGTGCCAGCACTCTACAGGGGGCTGGTAGGAATGAGCAGTTCTTC
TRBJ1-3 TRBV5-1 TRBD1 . CASSISGQAFSGNTIYF TGCGCCAGCAGCATATCGGGACAGGCTTTCTCTGGAAACACCATATATTTT
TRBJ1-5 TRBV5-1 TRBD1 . CASSLGGTGANQPQHF TGCGCCAGCAGCTTGGGGGGGACAGGGGCCAATCAGCCCCAGCATTTT
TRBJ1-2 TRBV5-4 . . CASSLGQVNYGYTF TGTGCCAGCAGCTTGGGACAGGTTAACTATGGCTACACCTTC
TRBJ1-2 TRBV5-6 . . CASSVAGANFYGYTF TGTGCCAGCAGCGTAGCGGGGGCGAATTTCTATGGCTACACCTTC
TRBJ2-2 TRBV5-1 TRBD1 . CASSGTGGTGELFF TGCGCCAGCAGCGGGACAGGGGGTACCGGGGAGCTGTTTTTT